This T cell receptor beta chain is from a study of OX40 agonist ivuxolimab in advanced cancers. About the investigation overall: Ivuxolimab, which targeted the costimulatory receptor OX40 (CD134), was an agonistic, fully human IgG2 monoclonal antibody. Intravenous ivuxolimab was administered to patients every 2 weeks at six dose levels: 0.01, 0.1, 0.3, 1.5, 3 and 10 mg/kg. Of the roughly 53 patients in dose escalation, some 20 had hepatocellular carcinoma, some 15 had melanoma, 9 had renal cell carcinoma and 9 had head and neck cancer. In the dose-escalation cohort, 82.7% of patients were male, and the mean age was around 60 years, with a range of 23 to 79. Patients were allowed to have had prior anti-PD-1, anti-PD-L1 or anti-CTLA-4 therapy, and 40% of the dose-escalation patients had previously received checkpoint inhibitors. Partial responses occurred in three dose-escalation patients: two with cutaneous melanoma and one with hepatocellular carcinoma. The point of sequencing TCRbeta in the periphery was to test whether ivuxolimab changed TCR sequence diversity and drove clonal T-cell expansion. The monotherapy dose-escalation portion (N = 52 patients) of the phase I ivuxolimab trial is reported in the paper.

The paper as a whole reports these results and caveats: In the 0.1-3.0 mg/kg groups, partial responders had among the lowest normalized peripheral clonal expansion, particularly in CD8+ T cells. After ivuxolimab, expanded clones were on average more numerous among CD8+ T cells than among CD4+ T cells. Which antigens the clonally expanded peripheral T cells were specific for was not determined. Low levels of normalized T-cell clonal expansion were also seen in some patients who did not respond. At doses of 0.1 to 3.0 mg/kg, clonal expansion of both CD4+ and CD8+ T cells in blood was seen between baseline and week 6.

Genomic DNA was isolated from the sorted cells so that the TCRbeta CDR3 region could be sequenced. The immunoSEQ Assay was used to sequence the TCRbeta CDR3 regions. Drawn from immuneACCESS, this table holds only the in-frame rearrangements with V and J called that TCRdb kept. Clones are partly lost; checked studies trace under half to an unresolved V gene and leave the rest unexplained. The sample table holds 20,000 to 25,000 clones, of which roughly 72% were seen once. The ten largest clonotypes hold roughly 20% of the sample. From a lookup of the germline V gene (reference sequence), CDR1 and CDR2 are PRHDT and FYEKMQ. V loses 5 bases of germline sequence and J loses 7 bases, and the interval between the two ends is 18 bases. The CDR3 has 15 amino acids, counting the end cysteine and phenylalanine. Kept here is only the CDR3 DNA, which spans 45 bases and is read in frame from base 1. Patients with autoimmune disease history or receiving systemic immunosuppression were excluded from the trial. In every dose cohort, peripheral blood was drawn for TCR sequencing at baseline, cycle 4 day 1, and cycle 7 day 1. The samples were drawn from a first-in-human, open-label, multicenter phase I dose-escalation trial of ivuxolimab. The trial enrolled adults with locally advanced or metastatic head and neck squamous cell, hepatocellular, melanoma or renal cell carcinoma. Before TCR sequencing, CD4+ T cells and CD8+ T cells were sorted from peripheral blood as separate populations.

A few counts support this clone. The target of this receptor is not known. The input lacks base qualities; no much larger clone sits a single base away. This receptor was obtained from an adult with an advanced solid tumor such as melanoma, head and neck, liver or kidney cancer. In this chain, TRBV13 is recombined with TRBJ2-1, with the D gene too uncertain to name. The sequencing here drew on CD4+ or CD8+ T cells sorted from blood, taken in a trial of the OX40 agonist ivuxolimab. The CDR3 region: CASSLSWGPKNEQFF. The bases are TGTGCCAGCAGCCTAAGCTGGGGTCCAAAGAATGAGCAGTTCTTC.